This record concerns one T cell receptor (beta chain) sequence. Other DNA variants within this sample encode the same CDR3. Authors' processing steps: From reference gene primer amplification, estimates of nucleated cell counts were derived. Sequenced by immunoSEQ multiplex PCR; TCRdb stores in-frame clones only, minus some. The V and J calls and clone size were taken over from that table, and D and trimming were inferred from the DNA. Of 140,000 to 150,000 clones in the sample, around 87% were seen once. The sample originates from a study of blood T cell repertoires in COVID-19. Study at large: Collection of acute and convalescent COVID-19 samples took place in the United States, Italy and Spain. PBMCs, B-cell-depleted T cells, or T cells provided the cDNA or gDNA that made up the material.

There are 14 residues in the CDR3. CDR1 SEHNR and CDR2 FQNEAQ come from the germline V gene (reference sequence). The germline V and J ends were trimmed by 0 bases and 3 bases, with 6 bases remaining between them. This chain joins TRBV7-9 and TRBJ2-1; possible D gene TRBD2, 6 bases. The sequenced material came from peripheral blood. This clonotype was sampled from a woman aged 60 to 75 with active COVID-19. The CDR3 DNA is TGTGCCAGCAGCTTAGCTAGCGGCTACAATGAGCAGTTCTTC. This translates into CASSLASGYNEQFF.